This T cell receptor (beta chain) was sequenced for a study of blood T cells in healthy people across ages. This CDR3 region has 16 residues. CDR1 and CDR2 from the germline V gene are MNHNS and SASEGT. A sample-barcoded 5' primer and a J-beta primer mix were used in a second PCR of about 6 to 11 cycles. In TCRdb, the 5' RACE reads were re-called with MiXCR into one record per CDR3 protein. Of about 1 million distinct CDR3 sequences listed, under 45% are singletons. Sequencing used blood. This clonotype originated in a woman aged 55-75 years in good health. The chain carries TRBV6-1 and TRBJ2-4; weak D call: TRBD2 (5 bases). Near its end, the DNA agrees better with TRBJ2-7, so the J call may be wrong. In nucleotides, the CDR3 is TGTGCCAGCAGTGATCCCGGGGTTAAATCGACCTACGAGCAGTACTTC. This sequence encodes CASSDPGVKSTYEQYF.